Listed below are T cell receptor beta chains from one sample, sequenced in a study of blood T cell repertoires in COVID-19. Generated by immunoSEQ multiplex PCR, the TCRdb table keeps only in-frame clones and is missing some. This table holds 250,000 to 300,000 clones, 75% to 95% found once. The sample taken for sequencing was PBMCs or T cells enriched from blood (not recorded which). Receptors originate from a woman aged 30 to 39 who had recovered from COVID-19. Each CDR3 is given with its conserved first and last residue.

TRBV2	TRBJ1-5	CASRRQGAYQPQHF
TRBV6-5	TRBJ2-7	CASRDVAGVYEQYF
TRBV30	TRBJ1-5	CAWSVLANQPQHF
TRBV6-5	TRBJ1-2	CASSTQGSNYGYTF
TRBV7-3	TRBJ2-2	CASSLTGGNTGELFF
TRBV4-3	TRBJ2-7	CASSHAGGYEQYF
TRBV5-4	TRBJ1-2	CASSETGGWGYTF
TRBV4-1	TRBJ2-3	CASSQTGTSGGDTQYF
TRBV3-1/TRBV3-2	TRBJ1-1	CASSPDTDRVGTEAFF
TRBV24-1	TRBJ2-2	CATRSPGGTGELFF
TRBV24-1	TRBJ2-2	CATSGAGYTGELFF
TRBV19	TRBJ2-3	CASSSLAGEGDTQYF
TRBV28	TRBJ2-7	CASSLHYEQYF
TRBV7-3	TRBJ1-6	CASSILGQGHSPLHF
TRBV4-3	TRBJ2-7	CASSQERFAGVAYEQYF
TRBV28	TRBJ1-5	CASNSGNNQPQHF
TRBV19	TRBJ2-1	CASSIDPRRLNNEQFF
TRBV28	TRBJ2-3	CASSLRAGGTDTQYF
TRBV27	TRBJ2-1	CASSPTLGLADEQFF
TRBV6-4	TRBJ2-7	CASSVEGPYEQYF
TRBV19	TRBJ1-3	CASSGWAASGNTIYF
TRBV7-2	TRBJ1-6	CASSLRRQGGSPLHF
TRBV7-9	TRBJ2-3	CASSLGVSGSTDTQYF
TRBV7-9	TRBJ2-3	CASSPVADPDTQYF
TRBV28	TRBJ2-7	CASSPPPFGLADPYEQYF
TRBV28	TRBJ1-5	CASSWRGQGPQHF
TRBV6-1	TRBJ2-1	CASSANERDRVKNEQFF
TRBV28	TRBJ1-1	CASSLHTTGRNTEAFF
TRBV9	TRBJ1-2	CASTPGDDYGYTF
TRBV5-1	TRBJ1-2	CASSPRGIAGYTF
TRBV7-3	TRBJ2-1	CASSPGTGSEQFF
TRBV27	TRBJ2-1	CASSWDGSTYNEQFF
TRBV19	TRBJ1-5	CASSIVGVGNQPQHF
TRBV11-2	TRBJ2-7	CASSPPGQAFYEQYF
TRBV24-1	TRBJ2-1	CATSDLPTSGSRSDEQFF
TRBV19	TRBJ1-6	CASSLQGANSPLHF
TRBV12-5	TRBJ2-5	CASGQSAGTQYF
TRBV6-2/TRBV6-3	TRBJ2-1	CASSYSSSGRADEQFF
TRBV10-3	TRBJ2-2	CAIRPGEPGELFF
TRBV19	TRBJ2-5	CASSIDRGGETQYF
TRBV9	TRBJ1-6	CASSVTQGMGNSPLHF
TRBV5-4	TRBJ1-2	CASSFGQGGYGYTF
TRBV12-3/TRBV12-4	TRBJ1-5	CASSFSDRPQHF
TRBV23-1	TRBJ2-3	CASSPAAGGILDTQYF
TRBV7-9	TRBJ2-2	CASSYGTETTGELFF
TRBV19	TRBJ1-2	CASSFTPTNYGYTF
TRBV6-4	TRBJ1-1	CASRDSDRTNTEAFF
TRBV18	TRBJ2-7	CASSPGQGAYEQYF